A selection of T cell receptor beta chains follows, all from one sample in a study of graft-versus-host responses after intestinal transplantation. This table comes from immunoSEQ multiplex PCR, and its TCRdb copy is limited to in-frame clones, with some not included. The profile shows under 45,000 clones, around nine tenths of them singletons. The material was PBMCs, obtained 267 days after transplant. The receptors shown here come from a human patient who received an intestinal transplant, so some T cells may come from the graft donor. Each CDR3 is given with its conserved first and last residue. A D gene is named only where the DNA matches it firmly. Not all rows give a size; the values are once, few, many and, for expanded clones, a class.

>TRBV27|TRBD1|NA|TRBJ1-1
TGTGCCAGCAGTTTAGGGACAGGGGGCGCTCGGAACACTGAAGCTTTCTTT
CASSLGTGGARNTEAFF
>TRBV7-6|NA|NA|TRBJ2-2
TGTGCCAGCAGCTCCCCCCCCCTGAACGGGGAGCTGTTTTTT
CASSSPPLNGELFF
>TRBV6-5|TRBD1|NA|TRBJ2-1
TGTGCCAGCGAGGGGGACAGGGGCGATGAGCAGTTCTTC
CASEGDRGDEQFF
>TRBV19|TRBD1|NA|TRBJ1-2
TGTGCCAGTAGCTCCCAGGGGGACGGGCTCTATGGCTACACCTTC
CASSSQGDGLYGYTF
>TRBV4-1|NA|NA|TRBJ1-1
TGCGCCAGCAGCCAGGGCAGGACTGAAGCTTTCTTT
CASSQGRTEAFF
>TRBV7-8|TRBD2|NA|TRBJ2-2
TGTGCCAGCAGGTTTGGGACTAGCATACGCAGGGAGCTGTTTTTT
CASRFGTSIRRELFF
>TRBV4-1|NA|NA|TRBJ2-7
TGCGCCAGCAGCCAAGGGGGGTTCTACTACGAGCAGTACTTC
CASSQGGFYYEQYF
>TRBV15|TRBD1|NA|TRBJ2-1
TGTGCCACCAGCTTTGACAGGGCTCCCTACAATGAGCAGTTCTTC
CATSFDRAPYNEQFF
>TRBV15|NA|NA|TRBJ2-6
TGTGCCACCAGCAGACAGACACTTGGGGCCAACGTCCTGACTTTC
CATSRQTLGANVLTF
>TRBV6-5|NA|NA|TRBJ2-7
TGTGCCAGCACCGACTCCCTCGGCGAGCAGTACTTC
CASTDSLGEQYF
>TRBV6-1|NA|NA|TRBJ1-6
TGTGCCAGCAGCCTGGACGGTGAGAATTCACCCCTCCACTTT
CASSLDGENSPLHF
>TRBV6-5|NA|NA|TRBJ1-5
TGTGCCAGCAGTGGGTCGGGACGGATTCATCCCCAGCATTTT
CASSGSGRIHPQHF
>TRBV18|NA|NA|TRBJ2-5
TGTGCCAGCTCACCTATGGAGACCCAGTACTTC
CASSPMETQYF
>TRBV6-6|NA|NA|TRBJ2-3
TGTGCCAGCAGTTATTCTGTGTCAGGGAGTACGCAGTATTTT
CASSYSVSGSTQYF
>TRBV19|NA|NA|TRBJ1-2
TGTGCCAGTAGTATGTCGGGGAAGTATGGCTACACCTTC
CASSMSGKYGYTF
>TRBV2|TRBD1|NA|TRBJ1-5
TGTGCCAGCAGCGGACAGGGGGTGCAGCCCCAGCATTTT
CASSGQGVQPQHF
>TRBV25-1|NA|NA|TRBJ1-1
TGTGCCAGCAGTGAAGTGGACAGAGAAAACACTGAAGCTTTCTTT
CASSEVDRENTEAFF
>TRBV14|NA|NA|TRBJ2-1
TGTGCCAGCAGCCAAGAGCGGGCCCGTAACCTTTACAATGAGCAGTTCTTC
CASSQERARNLYNEQFF
>TRBV9|TRBD1|NA|TRBJ1-4
TGTGCCAGCGGCCCCGACAGGGGGCGAGGAAAACTGTTTTTT
CASGPDRGRGKLFF
>TRBV6-5|NA|NA|TRBJ2-7
TGTGCCAGCAGTGAAGCACAGGGTCCCGAGCAGTACTTC
CASSEAQGPEQYF
>TRBV4-1|NA|once|TRBJ1-1
TGCGCCAGCAGCCAAGAACGAGGGGAAGGTTTGAACACTGAAGCTTTCTTT
CASSQERGEGLNTEAFF
>TRBV19|TRBD1|NA|TRBJ1-2
TGTGCCAGTAGTGCGGGGACAGTATCATATGGCTACACCTTC
CASSAGTVSYGYTF
>TRBV6-5|NA|NA|TRBJ1-4
TGTGCCAGCAGTTACTCGTCAGGAAATAATGAAAAACTGTTTTTT
CASSYSSGNNEKLFF
>TRBV7-9|NA|NA|TRBJ2-2
TGTGCCAGCAGCCCCGGGCGGGAGCTGTTTTTT
CASSPGRELFF
>TRBV15|NA|NA|TRBJ1-4
TGTGCCACCAGCAGAGGAAGTGGCAGGGGAAATGAAAAACTGTTTTTT
CATSRGSGRGNEKLFF
>TRBV6-6|TRBD1|NA|TRBJ2-7
TGTGCCAGCATGGCAGGGGGCGAGCAGTACTTC
CASMAGGEQYF
>TRBV29-1|NA|NA|TRBJ2-1
TGCAGCGTTGTTCCCGGGGACAATGAGCAGTTCTTC
CSVVPGDNEQFF
>TRBV5-1|TRBD2|few|TRBJ2-1
TGCGCCAGCAAACAACTGGAACGGGGGGGCAACAATGAGCAGTTCTTC
CASKQLERGGNNEQFF
>TRBV19|NA|NA|TRBJ2-7
TGTGCCAGTAGGGGGGACAAATCTGAGCAGTACTTC
CASRGDKSEQYF
>TRBV6-5|NA|NA|TRBJ2-4
TGTGCCAGCAGTTACGGGGTGAATCTAGCCAAAAACATTCAGTACTTC
CASSYGVNLAKNIQYF
>TRBV2|NA|NA|TRBJ2-7
TGTGCCAGCAGTGAAGAACAGGGCTTCCAATCCTACGAGCAGTACTTC
CASSEEQGFQSYEQYF
>TRBV27|NA|few|TRBJ2-5
TGTGCCAGCAGTTTATCGGGGGGCCCCCTGGAGACCCAGTACTTC
CASSLSGGPLETQYF
>TRBV11-2|NA|NA|TRBJ2-3
TGTGCCAGCAGCTTTCCCTTAGACCTAGCGCCCTCCGATACGCAGTATTTT
CASSFPLDLAPSDTQYF
>TRBV5-4|NA|NA|TRBJ2-7
TGTGCCGGAAGTCCCCTCCCAGGCGGCGAGCAGTACTTC
CAGSPLPGGEQYF
>TRBV6-1|NA|NA|TRBJ1-5
TGTGCCAGCACCCAAAGGGCAGGAGACAATCAGCCCCAGCATTTT
CASTQRAGDNQPQHF
>TRBV4-2|NA|NA|TRBJ1-2
TGTGCCAGCAGCCAAGAGGGCTATGGCTACACCTTC
CASSQEGYGYTF
>TRBV4-2|NA|NA|TRBJ2-7
TGTGCCAGCAGCCAAGAGGTAGGGGCTCCGAAATACGAGCAGTACTTC
CASSQEVGAPKYEQYF
>TRBV2|NA|NA|TRBJ1-4
TGTGCCAGCACTCTTCAGGAGGATGTAACTAATGAAAAACTGTTTTTT
CASTLQEDVTNEKLFF
>TRBV2|NA|NA|TRBJ2-3
TGTGCCAGCAGTGATGGGGGATTCACAGATACGCAGTATTTT
CASSDGGFTDTQYF
>TRBV5-4|NA|once|TRBJ1-1
TGTGCCAGCAGCCAGGACAACACTGAAGCTTTCTTT
CASSQDNTEAFF
>TRBV25-1|NA|NA|TRBJ2-3
TGTGCCAGCAGTGAAGGGGATACGCAGTATTTT
CASSEGDTQYF
>TRBV6-1|TRBD2|NA|TRBJ2-7
TGTGCCAGCAGTGAAGCCGGTCGGCGGGGGGGCATATACGAGCAGTACTTC
CASSEAGRRGGIYEQYF
>TRBV5-1|NA|NA|TRBJ1-6
TGCGCCAGCAGGGCACAAGGGGGTTCACCCCTCCACTTT
CASRAQGGSPLHF
>TRBV27|TRBD1|NA|TRBJ2-7
TGTGCCAGCAGCGGGCAGGGGGTCTACGAGCAGTACTTC
CASSGQGVYEQYF
>TRBV9|TRBD1|NA|TRBJ1-2
TGTGCCAGCAGCTCGTGGGACAGGGGCGGCTACACCTTC
CASSSWDRGGYTF
>TRBV7-2|NA|NA|TRBJ1-1
TGTGCCAGCAGCTTAGAAGTGGTTACAGGCACTGAAGCTTTCTTT
CASSLEVVTGTEAFF
>TRBV30|NA|once|TRBJ2-5
TGTGCCTGGAGTGTACTTTTTGTGGAGACCCAGTACTTC
CAWSVLFVETQYF